These T cell receptor beta chains were read from a single sample in a study of control samples from healthy donors and cancer patients. Measured with immunoSEQ multiplex PCR; TCRdb has only the in-frame clones, and not every one. The sample contains tens of thousands of clones, approximately 90% of which appear only once. Sample: PBMCs. Receptors originate from a middle-aged woman with head and neck cancer. The CDR3 runs from the conserved cysteine through the conserved F or W.

J	V	CDR3
TRBJ1-5	TRBV29-1	CSVLTGGNQPQHF
TRBJ2-7	TRBV14	CASSQVSQSSYEQYF
TRBJ1-1	TRBV12-3/TRBV12-4	CASKHRGEAFF
TRBJ2-7	TRBV19	CASSIGTEDEQYF
TRBJ1-5	TRBV6-5	CASSYGQLGPQHF
TRBJ2-3	TRBV11-3	CASSLDRDTDTQYF
TRBJ2-5	TRBV7-2	CASSSPLASGGLETQYF
TRBJ2-2	TRBV7-9	CASSLAGGELFF
TRBJ2-1	TRBV6-5	CASSWASNEQFF
TRBJ1-2	TRBV20-1	CSASLGTPGFGYTF
TRBJ2-1	TRBV7-9	CASSPGGVSSYNEQFF
TRBJ1-1	TRBV19	CASTLGGTEAFF
TRBJ1-6	TRBV28	CASRMTRIRFKSSYNSPLHF
TRBJ1-5	TRBV6-1	CASSELGQPDQPQHF
TRBJ2-3	TRBV2	CASSVEGGSTDTQYF
TRBJ2-3	TRBV5-4	CASSFSAATDTQYF
TRBJ2-1	TRBV4-1	CASSQDASWNEQFF
TRBJ2-1	TRBV12-5	CASGLVAADEYNEQFF
TRBJ1-1	TRBV29-1	CSVSLRNTEAFF
TRBJ1-2	TRBV30	CAWSFSKTGGYTF
TRBJ1-1	TRBV7-9	CASSGRGGLNTEAFF
TRBJ1-4	TRBV4-1	CASSPGKLREKLFF
TRBJ2-1	TRBV5-1	CASSLRDEQFF
TRBJ2-5	TRBV28	CASSSRRRPNQETQYF
TRBJ1-2	TRBV30	CAWKRLTNYGYTF
TRBJ1-4	TRBV19	CASTSQLTGEKLFF
TRBJ2-5	TRBV6-5	CASLDLSQETQYF
TRBJ2-5	TRBV5-1	CASSLARGGRETQYF
TRBJ2-7	TRBV5-5	CASLPGQGGYEQYF
TRBJ1-6	TRBV6-4	CASSDSRGQGRNSPLHF
TRBJ2-1	TRBV10-1	CASSEYAATGGNEQFF
TRBJ1-2	TRBV6-1	CASSGKPGTSSSYGYTF
TRBJ2-7	TRBV11-3	CASSQGGALVYEQYF
TRBJ1-4	TRBV27	CASSLTPRVGANEKLFF